The TCR beta chain under discussion was sequenced for a study of blood T cell repertoires in COVID-19. Overall study: Spain, Italy and the United States supplied samples that represented acute and convalescent COVID-19. PBMCs, B-cell-depleted T cells, or T cells were the source of the cDNA or gDNA that made up the material.

Authors' data handling: By means of reference gene primer amplification, nucleated cell counts were estimated. Assay used: immunoSEQ multiplex PCR; TCRdb lists only in-frame clones, some missing. V and J calls plus clone size are reproduced from that table; the DNA served to infer D and trimming. The sample consists of about 210,000 clones, 83% of them appearing once. The ends were cut back, 0 bases at V and 2 bases at J, with 8 bases in the middle. CDR1 and CDR2 from the germline V gene are SEHNR and FQNEAQ (reference sequence). This CDR3 has 14 amino acids. Sequences were obtained from peripheral blood. The receptor was derived from a woman aged 40 to 49 with active or convalescent COVID-19. The rearrangement joins TRBV7-9 to TRBJ2-7; maybe TRBD2 (7 bases). The CDR3 DNA sequence: TGTGCCAGCAGCTTAGCGGGGGGGCCCTACGAGCAGTACTTC. Its translation: CASSLAGGPYEQYF.